Listed here are 11 T cell receptor beta chains from one sample, sequenced in a study of memory CD4+ T cells and cytomegalovirus serostatus. Single viable CD3+CD4+CD8-CD45RO+ cells were sorted as the memory CD4+ T cells. Clones were sequenced by immunoSEQ multiplex PCR, and TCRdb holds only the in-frame ones, with some missing. Of over 40,000 clones listed, roughly three quarters are singletons. The sample was memory CD4+ T cells from blood. The receptors were sampled from an adult in good health and CMV-seronegative.

The genes are TRBV5-4 and TRBJ2-1; no clear D. CDR3 length: 15 amino acids. V lost 0 bases and J 0 bases, leaving 7 bases between the germline ends. Germline V CDR1 and CDR2: SGHNT, YYREEE (reference sequence). This chain's CDR3 is CASSLDSSSYNEQFF. The DNA for the CDR3 is TGTGCCAGCAGCTTGGACAGTAGCTCCTACAATGAGCAGTTCTTC.

The rearrangement links TRBV25-1 to TRBJ2-7; D not resolved. V lost 5 bases and J lost 1, with 9 bases in between. This CDR3 is built from 13 residues. The germline V gene has CDR1 MGHDK and CDR2 SYGVNS. CDR3 loop: CASSRAASYEQYF. The CDR3 nucleotides are TGTGCCAGCAGTCGAGCAGCTTCCTACGAGCAGTACTTC.

This clone was counted between two and nine times. This sequence joins TRBV2 and TRBJ2-7; either TRBD1 or TRBD2 may fit D (5 bases each). This CDR3 has 14 residues. V dropped 8 bases and J dropped 0 bases, with 14 bases sitting between them. Per germline, CDR1 SNHLY and CDR2 FYNNEI. The CDR3 DNA reads TGTGCCAGCGGAAGGGACCGAAGCTCCTACGAGCAGTACTTC. Translating gives CASGRDRSSYEQYF.

This chain joins TRBV5-1 and TRBJ1-6; tentative D call: TRBD1 (6 bases). Germline V gene data show CDR1 as SGHRS and CDR2 as YFSETQ. The CDR3 consists of 15 residues. V was clipped by 5 bases and J by 10 bases, with 19 bases between them. CDR3 coding DNA: TGCGCCAGCAGATACCTGGAACAGGGCGGGTCACCCCTCCACTTT. Encoded protein: CASRYLEQGGSPLHF.

The chain recombines TRBV7-9 with TRBJ2-7; D is ambiguous. CDR1 and CDR2 from the germline V gene are SEHNR and FQNEAQ (reference sequence). This CDR3 is 15 amino acids long. Trimming shortened V by 0 bases and J by 6 bases, and 15 bases separated the two germline ends. The CDR3 spells CASSLAVTQKSEQYF. CDR3 DNA sequence: TGTGCCAGCAGCTTAGCGGTGACACAGAAATCCGAGCAGTACTTC.

The chain uses TRBV10-1 and TRBJ2-2; tentatively, D is TRBD2 (5 bases). Germline CDR1 WNHNN, CDR2 SYGVQD (reference sequence). Trimming stripped 5 bases from V and 6 bases from J, with 10 bases between. The CDR3 has 13 amino acids. The CDR3 DNA is TGCGCCAGCAGTTCGCGGGTTCCCGGGGAGCTGTTTTTT. It specifies CASSSRVPGELFF.

This clone was seen a handful of times. The chain uses TRBV2 and TRBJ1-4; no reliable D call. With 6 bases removed from V and 7 bases from J, the gap between germline ends came to 15 bases. The CDR3 runs to 14 residues. Germline CDR1 is SNHLY and CDR2 is FYNNEI. CDR3 amino acids: CASSPGLGGEKLFF. CDR3 nucleotides: TGTGCCAGCAGCCCGGGCCTCGGAGGTGAAAAACTGTTTTTT.

This clone was observed a few times. The chain is built from TRBV5-1 and TRBJ2-7; either TRBD1 or TRBD2 may fit D (6 bases each). CDR1 is SGHRS and CDR2 is YFSETQ in the germline V gene. The ends were cut back, 4 bases at V and 2 bases at J, with 25 bases in the middle. The CDR3 extends over 18 amino acids. This CDR3 is CASSPVRETARGAYEQYF. As DNA, the CDR3 is TGCGCCAGCAGCCCCGTTAGGGAAACAGCAAGGGGGGCCTACGAGCAGTACTTC.

The chain links TRBV27 to TRBJ2-3; 9 bases align to TRBD2. The CDR3 sequence is 18 residues long. Germline CDR1 reads MNHEY; CDR2 reads SMNVEV (reference sequence). J gave up 0 bases and V 3 bases, and 10 bases lay outside the gene matches. The CDR3 here is CASSLGVSGGISTDTQYF. The DNA of the CDR3 is TGTGCCAGCAGTTTGGGGGTGAGCGGGGGGATTAGCACAGATACGCAGTATTTT.

This chain uses TRBV7-2 with TRBJ2-5, with 9 nucleotides matching TRBD2. Germline values: CDR1 SGHTA, CDR2 FQGNSA. The ends lost 3 bases at V and 3 bases at J; junction bases unmatched: 5. The CDR3 covers 15 residues. The CDR3 spells CASSFGLARKETQYF. DNA of the CDR3: TGTGCCAGCAGCTTTGGACTAGCGAGAAAAGAGACCCAGTACTTC.

The gene calls are TRBV11-2 and TRBJ1-2; D is unclear. Germline V CDR1 and CDR2: SGHAT, FQNNGV. The CDR3 length is 14 residues. The V end lost 2 bases, the J end lost 4 bases, and 11 bases lay between the germline ends. CDR3 region: CASSLNAAPYGYTF. In nucleotides, the CDR3 is TGTGCCAGCAGCTTAAATGCAGCACCCTATGGCTACACCTTC. Based on the CDR3 plus reference TRBV11-2 and TRBJ1-2, the full variable domain is EAGVAQSPRYKIIEKRQSVAFWCNPISGHATLYWYQQILGQGPKLLIQFQNNGVVDDSQLPKDRFSAERLKGVDSTLKIQPAKLEDSAVYLCASSLNAAPYGYTFGSGTRLTVV.